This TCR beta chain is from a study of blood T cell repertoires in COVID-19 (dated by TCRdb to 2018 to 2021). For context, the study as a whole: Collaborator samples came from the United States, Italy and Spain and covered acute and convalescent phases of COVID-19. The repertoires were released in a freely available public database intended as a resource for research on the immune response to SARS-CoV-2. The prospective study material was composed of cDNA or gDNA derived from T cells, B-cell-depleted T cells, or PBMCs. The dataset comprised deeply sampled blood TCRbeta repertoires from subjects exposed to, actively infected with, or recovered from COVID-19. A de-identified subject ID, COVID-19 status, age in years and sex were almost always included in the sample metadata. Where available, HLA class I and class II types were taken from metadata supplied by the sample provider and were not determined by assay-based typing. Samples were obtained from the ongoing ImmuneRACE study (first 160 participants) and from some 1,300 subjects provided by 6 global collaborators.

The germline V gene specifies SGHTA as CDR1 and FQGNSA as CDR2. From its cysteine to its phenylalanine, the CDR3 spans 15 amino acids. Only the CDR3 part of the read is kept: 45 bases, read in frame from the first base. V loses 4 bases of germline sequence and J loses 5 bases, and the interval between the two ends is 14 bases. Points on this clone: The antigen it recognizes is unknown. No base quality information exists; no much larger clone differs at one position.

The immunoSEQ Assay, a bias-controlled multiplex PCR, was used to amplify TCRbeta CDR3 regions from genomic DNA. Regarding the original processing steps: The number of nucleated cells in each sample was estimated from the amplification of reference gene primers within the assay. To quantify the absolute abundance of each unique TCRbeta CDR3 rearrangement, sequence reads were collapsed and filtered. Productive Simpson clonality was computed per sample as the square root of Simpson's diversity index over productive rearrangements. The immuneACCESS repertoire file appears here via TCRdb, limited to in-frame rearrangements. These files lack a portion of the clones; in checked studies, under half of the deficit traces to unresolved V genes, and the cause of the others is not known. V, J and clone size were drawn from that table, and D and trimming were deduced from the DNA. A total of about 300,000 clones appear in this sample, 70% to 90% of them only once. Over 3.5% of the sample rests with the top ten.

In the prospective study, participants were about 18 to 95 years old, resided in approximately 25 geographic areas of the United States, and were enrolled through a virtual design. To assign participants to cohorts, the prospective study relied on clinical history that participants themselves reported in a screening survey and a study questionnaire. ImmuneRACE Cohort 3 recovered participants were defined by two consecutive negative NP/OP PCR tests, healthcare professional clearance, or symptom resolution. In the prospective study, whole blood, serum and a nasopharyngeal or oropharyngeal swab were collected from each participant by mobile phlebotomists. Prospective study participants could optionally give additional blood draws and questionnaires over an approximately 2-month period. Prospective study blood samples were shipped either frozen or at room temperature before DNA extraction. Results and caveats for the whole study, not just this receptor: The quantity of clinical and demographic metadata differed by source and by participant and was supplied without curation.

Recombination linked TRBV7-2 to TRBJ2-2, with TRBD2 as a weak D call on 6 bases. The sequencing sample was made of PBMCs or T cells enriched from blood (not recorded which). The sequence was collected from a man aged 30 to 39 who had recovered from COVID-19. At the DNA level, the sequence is TGTGCCAGCAGCTCCCGGTTGGGGGGAACCGGGGAGCTGTTTTTT. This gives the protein CASSSRLGGTGELFF.